One and the same sample provided the 24 T cell receptor beta chains below, sequenced in a study of CD8+ T cells in alopecia areata. Treatment here: oral pan-JAK inhibitor, 5-10 mg twice daily. As the sequencing template, cDNA was produced by extracting RNA and reverse transcribing it. Profiling relied on immunoSEQ multiplex PCR, and the TCRdb table lists in-frame clones only, not all of them. Among approximately 100,000 clones listed, under 90% were seen once. The sequencing used CD8+ T cells sorted from blood, collected at approximately week 30, from a patient treated with tofacitinib. The source is a human donor with alopecia areata.

The V gene is TRBV19, the J gene TRBJ2-4; D ambiguous. Trimming took 7 bases from V and 6 from J, leaving 10 bases between them. This CDR3 is 12 amino acids long. CDR1 LNHDA and CDR2 SQIVND come from the germline V gene (reference sequence). As DNA, the CDR3 is TGTGCCAGTACCAGTACTGTAAACATTCAGTACTTC. Translation gives CASTSTVNIQYF.

This clone is a singleton in its sample. This chain links TRBV4-1 with TRBJ2-7, with D possibly matching TRBD1 (5 bases). CDR3 length: 16 amino acids. Per germline, CDR1 MGHRA and CDR2 YSYEKL. V lost 2 bases and J 0 bases, leaving 14 bases between the germline ends. The CDR3 coding sequence is TGCGCCAGCAGCCAAAGACTTTTGGGGCTCTCCTACGAGCAGTACTTC. It specifies CASSQRLLGLSYEQYF.

The chain has TRBV29-1 and TRBJ2-5; a weak D match, TRBD2 (5 bases). The J call may be incorrect, as the DNA end agrees better with TRBJ2-7. This CDR3 has 11 residues. Germline CDR1 reads SQVTM; CDR2 reads ANQGSEA. DNA for the CDR3: TGCAGCGTTGGAACGGGGTACGAGCAGTACTTC. Amino acid sequence: CSVGTGYEQYF.

CDR3 sequence: CASSEYPHEGGNYGYTF. The DNA of the CDR3 is TGTGCCAGCAGTGAGTACCCCCATGAGGGGGGCAACTATGGCTACACCTTC. The chain employs TRBV6-1 and TRBJ1-2; D might be TRBD1 (6 bases). This CDR3 is built from 17 residues. Germline CDR1 is MNHNS and CDR2 is SASEGT. V was trimmed by 3 bases and J by 2 bases, leaving 19 bases between them.

The gene calls are TRBV7-2 and TRBJ1-2; D gene ambiguous. Germline V gene lookup returns CDR1 SGHTA and CDR2 FQGNSA. Trimming pared 1 base from V and 1 base from J, leaving 7 bases between. This CDR3 has 14 residues. CDR3 DNA sequence: TGTGCCAGCAGCTTAGATCAGAGTAACTATGGCTACACCTTC. Its protein is CASSLDQSNYGYTF.

DNA for the CDR3: TGCGCCAGCAGCCAAGGATGGACAGGGACGGAGGAGACCCAGTACTTC. Residues: CASSQGWTGTEETQYF. V and J are TRBV4-1 and TRBJ2-5, with 8 bases lining up with TRBD1. Germline V lookup: CDR1 MGHRA, CDR2 YSYEKL. The CDR3 length is 16 residues. V lost 1 base, J lost 5 bases, and 9 bases stayed unmatched.

The chain links TRBV9 to TRBJ2-3, with no clear D. The length of the CDR3 is 11 residues. Germline V lookup: CDR1 SGDLS, CDR2 YYNGEE. The V and J ends lost 0 bases and 5 bases respectively, with 1 base between them. As DNA, the CDR3 is TGTGCCAGCAGCGTAGGAGATACGCAGTATTTT. Protein product: CASSVGDTQYF.

This clone has a handful of counts. The rearrangement joins TRBV29-1 to TRBJ2-1; D uncertain. V lost 6 bases and J lost 7, with 7 bases in between. Germline-derived CDR1 and CDR2 are SQVTM and ANQGSEA. The CDR3 totals 10 residues. Here the CDR3 DNA reads TGCAGCGTAGGTTCGAATGAGCAGTTCTTC. Protein sequence: CSVGSNEQFF.

The chain couples TRBV27 to TRBJ2-1; D is uncertain. CDR1 is MNHEY, CDR2 SMNVEV, per germline (reference sequence). Deletions cut 3 bases from V and 4 bases from J, with 10 bases between. This CDR3 has 14 residues. The CDR3 DNA follows: TGTGCCAGCAGTTTCAATCCTGGGTACAATGAGCAGTTCTTC. This encodes CASSFNPGYNEQFF.

The rearrangement links TRBV6-1 to TRBJ2-1, with 10 bases fitting TRBD1. J gave up 2 bases and V 10 bases, and 2 bases lay outside the gene matches. Germline-derived CDR1 and CDR2 are MNHNS and SASEGT. This CDR3 comprises 13 residues. The CDR3 reads CATGQGAYNEQFF. In DNA form, the CDR3 reads TGTGCCACCGGACAGGGGGCCTACAATGAGCAGTTCTTC.

The chain has TRBV29-1 and TRBJ2-7; D gene uncertain. This CDR3 has 13 amino acids. V lost 7 bases to trimming and J lost 0 bases, with 13 bases between them. Germline CDR1 and CDR2: SQVTM and ANQGSEA. The CDR3 here is CSARRHNSYEQYF. The DNA of the CDR3 is TGCAGCGCCCGCCGGCACAACTCCTACGAGCAGTACTTC.

The chain links TRBV7-6 to TRBJ2-5, with TRBD1 as a possible D gene (5 bases). The CDR3 spans 14 residues. The V end was cut by 1 base, the J end by 2 bases, with 8 bases between. Germline V CDR1 and CDR2: SGHVS, FNYEAQ. The CDR3 sequence is CASSLEAGQETQYF. The CDR3 DNA reads TGTGCCAGCAGCTTAGAGGCAGGGCAAGAGACCCAGTACTTC.

The gene calls are TRBV23-1 and TRBJ2-1; tentatively, D is TRBD1 (5 bases). TRBV23-1 is given ORF status, its function remaining uncertain. The CDR3 loop spans 15 amino acids. V was pared by 4 bases and J by 5 bases, with 15 bases between. The CDR3 bases are TGCGCCAGCAGTCTAGACAGTCACGAAGACAATGAGCAGTTCTTC. It translates to CASSLDSHEDNEQFF.

This clone was recorded only once. This chain connects TRBV9 to TRBJ2-7; 12 positions agree with TRBD1. CDR1 is SGDLS, CDR2 YYNGEE, per germline. The CDR3 is 15 residues long. Losses at the gene ends were 5 bases for V and 7 bases for J; bases not matched to a gene: 10. The CDR3 sequence: CASSTSRDRGQEQYF. The CDR3 DNA reads as TGTGCCAGCAGTACTTCCCGGGACAGGGGGCAGGAGCAGTACTTC.

The chain uses TRBV6-5 and TRBJ1-1; D is unresolved. The CDR3 has 14 residues. The ends were cut back, 0 bases at V and 1 base at J, with 6 bases in the middle. Germline V gene data show CDR1 as MNHEY and CDR2 as SVGAGI. The CDR3 sequence: CASSYSASNTEAFF. CDR3 bases: TGTGCCAGCAGTTACTCTGCCTCGAACACTGAAGCTTTCTTT.

CDR3 sequence: CASSSRLAGRDEQFF. The DNA of the CDR3 is TGCGCCAGCAGCTCAAGACTAGCGGGGAGAGATGAGCAGTTCTTC. J is TRBJ2-1 and V is TRBV5-1; 11 nucleotides agree with TRBD2. The CDR3 covers 15 residues. The germline V gene has CDR1 SGHRS and CDR2 YFSETQ. The trim removed 3 bases at V and 8 bases at J, leaving 7 bases unmatched.

The chain carries TRBV30 and TRBJ2-7; D is uncertain. The CDR3 runs to 10 residues. V lost 5 bases, J lost 6 bases, and 8 bases lay in between. Germline V gene lookup returns CDR1 GTSNPN and CDR2 SVGIG (reference sequence). The CDR3 DNA reads as TGTGCCTGGGCCACCAGCGAGCAGTACTTC. Its protein product is CAWATSEQYF.

The genes are TRBV10-3 and TRBJ2-7, with 11 bases fitting TRBD2. The trim removed 10 bases at V and 2 bases at J, leaving 13 bases unmatched. This CDR3 region has 16 residues. Germline CDR1 and CDR2: ENHRY and SYGVKD. For the CDR3, the DNA is TGTGCCACTAAACCGGGACTAGCGGACTTAACCTACGAGCAGTACTTC. Translation: CATKPGLADLTYEQYF.

Only a few counts were recorded for this clone. The CDR3 DNA follows: TGCAGCGTTGAAGATTCAGGACAGGGCCCATACAATGAGCAGTTCTTC. Protein: CSVEDSGQGPYNEQFF. The chain recombines TRBV29-1 with TRBJ2-1; 8 bases are shared with TRBD1. The germline V gene encodes CDR1 SQVTM and CDR2 ANQGSEA. Germline trimming cut 0 bases from V and 4 bases from J; bases unmatched to any gene: 8. This CDR3 is built from 16 residues.

The V and J genes are TRBV6-1 and TRBJ1-3; D remains unclear. Per the germline V gene, CDR1 is MNHNS and CDR2 is SASEGT. The CDR3 contains 12 residues. Trimming pared 7 bases from V and 0 bases from J, leaving 4 bases between. The CDR3 is CASIYSGNTIYF. The CDR3, as DNA: TGTGCCAGCATCTACTCTGGAAACACCATATATTTT.

The gene calls are TRBV9 and TRBJ2-7; TRBD1 matches 7 bases. Germline V lookup: CDR1 SGDLS, CDR2 YYNGEE. Trimming took 0 bases from V and 6 from J; bases not matched to a gene: 9. The CDR3 length is 15 residues. CDR3 coding DNA: TGTGCCAGCAGCGTAGAGGCAGGGGGAATACTCGAGCAGTACTTC. Its translation: CASSVEAGGILEQYF.

The chain has TRBV30 and TRBJ2-5, with TRBD2 matching 10 bases. This CDR3 comprises 14 residues. Germline V gene data show CDR1 as GTSNPN and CDR2 as SVGIG (reference sequence). V was clipped by 0 bases and J by 4 bases; unmatched bases: 2. CDR3 in amino acids: CAWSVTSGVETQYF. The CDR3 DNA is TGTGCCTGGAGTGTTACTAGCGGGGTAGAGACCCAGTACTTC.

V gene TRBV9 combines with J gene TRBJ2-3, with D maybe TRBD1 (6 bases). V was shortened by 4 bases and J by 5 bases, with 8 bases between the two germline ends. Germline CDR1 SGDLS, CDR2 YYNGEE. The length of the CDR3 is 12 residues. The CDR3 nucleotides read TGTGCCAGCAGCTTCAGGGGAGATACGCAGTATTTT. It codes for CASSFRGDTQYF.

The rearrangement links TRBV27 to TRBJ2-1; D may be TRBD2 (6 bases). Germline CDR1 reads MNHEY; CDR2 reads SMNVEV (reference sequence). The CDR3 totals 13 residues. The V end was cut by 4 bases, the J end by 7 bases, with 11 bases between. The CDR3 DNA reads as TGTGCCAGCAGTTCGGGACTCGGGAATGAGCAGTTCTTC. Amino acids: CASSSGLGNEQFF.